The 17 T cell receptor beta chains below all came from one sample that was sequenced in a study of regulatory T cells in long-lasting Graves disease (TCRdb year 2021). The method was multiplex PCR. Data came from an Illumina HiSeq 4000. iRepertoire HTBI primers and Arm-PCR amplification of CDR3 regions were used to construct TCR beta libraries. TCRdb reran the public reads through fastp at Q25 and MiXCR, keeping productive beta chains. Rows with one shared CDR3 protein collapse into an entry with the most common genes and DNA. Counted in this sample were about 290,000 distinct CDR3 sequences; roughly 21% of them appeared once. Roughly three fifths of the sample is held by the ten biggest clonotypes. The label giving this sample's time point can be read as: persistent/refractory GD, antithyroid drugs over 5 years with positive TRAb. RNA was extracted from PBMCs in TRIzol for both TCR sequencing and RNA sequencing.

The input for sequencing was peripheral blood mononuclear cells (PBMCs), taken when the disease was refractory, from a patient treated with antithyroid drugs. These receptors all come from a female donor with Graves disease.

The rearrangement uses TRBV18 and TRBJ2-2; 10 positions match TRBD2. The length of the CDR3 is 14 residues. V shed 8 bases and J 4 bases; nucleotides not matched to a gene: 4. Germline assignment: CDR1 KGHSH and CDR2 LQKENI. DNA for the CDR3: TGTGCCAGCACCCAGCGGGAGGGCACCGGGGAGCTGTTTTTT. Amino acid sequence: CASTQREGTGELFF.

On this clonotype: This may stem from a read error, because a much larger clone lies one nucleotide away. This sequence joins TRBV12-3 or TRBV12-4 and TRBJ2-2, with D possibly matching TRBD2 (6 bases). The CDR3 is 14 amino acids. The CDR3 DNA follows: TGTGCCAGCAGTTTAAGGGCTTACACCGGGGGGCTGTTTTTT. Its protein product is CASSLRAYTGGLFF.

This clonotype has just one count. V and J are TRBV7-2 and TRBJ2-3, with D perhaps matching TRBD1 (6 bases). Germline CDR1 reads SGHTA; CDR2 reads FQGNSA. The CDR3 is 15 amino acids. Trimming took off 7 bases at V and 2 bases at J, with 16 bases between the two ends. CDR3 DNA: TGTGCCAGCACACTTACAGGGTTTCCCACAGATACGCAGTATTTT. Translated: CASTLTGFPTDTQYF.

This clonotype was detected only a few times. The gene calls are TRBV6-1 and TRBJ1-4; D is possibly TRBD1 (5 bases). The V gene lost 5 bases and the J gene lost 0 bases, with 22 bases spanning the gap. The CDR3 loop spans 19 amino acids. Germline lookup yields CDR1 MNHNS and CDR2 SASEGT. The CDR3 bases are TGTGCCAGCAGTAAATCCTCAGGGCACTCAAGTGCAACTAATGAAAAACTGTTTTTT. This gives the protein CASSKSSGHSSATNEKLFF.

This clonotype was recorded at least ten times. The V gene is TRBV12-3 or TRBV12-4, the J gene TRBJ2-5; TRBD2 matches 8 bases. V gave up 3 bases and J gave up 2 bases; unmatched junction bases: 17. The CDR3 runs to 19 residues. The chain's CDR3 is CASSLHDGRAVGEQETQYF. The CDR3 DNA is TGTGCCAGCAGTTTGCACGACGGGAGGGCCGTGGGCGAACAAGAGACCCAGTACTTC.

The chain joins TRBV5-4 to TRBJ1-1; tentative D call: TRBD1 (6 bases). This CDR3 has 15 amino acids. V shed 4 bases and J shed 2 bases, with 15 bases lying between them. Germline V gene sequence: CDR1 SGHNT, CDR2 YYREEE (reference sequence). As DNA, the CDR3 is TGTGCCAGCAGCCCGAAAAACAGGGATAACACTGAAGCTTTCTTT. It specifies CASSPKNRDNTEAFF.

V is TRBV7-9 and J is TRBJ2-7, with D unresolved. The CDR3 has 11 amino acids. Germline lookup yields CDR1 SEHNR and CDR2 FQNEAQ (reference sequence). V shed 3 bases and J shed 6 bases, with 6 bases lying between them. CDR3 sequence reads: CASSFQSEQYF. CDR3 nucleotides: TGTGCCAGCAGCTTCCAATCCGAGCAGTACTTC.

The chain combines TRBV27 with TRBJ1-4; no clear D. There are 13 residues in the CDR3. The germline gives CDR1 MNHEY, CDR2 SMNVEV (reference sequence). V was pared by 3 bases and J by 10 bases, with 12 bases between. DNA for the CDR3: TGTGCCAGCAGTTTTAAGCCCGCTGGAAAACTGTTTTTT. Protein product: CASSFKPAGKLFF. Variable domain in full (rest from reference TRBV27 and TRBJ1-4): EAQVTQNPRYLITVTGKKLTVTCSQNMNHEYMSWYRQDPGLGLRQIYYSMNVEVTDKGDVPEGYKVSRKEKRNFPLILESPSPNQTSLYFCASSFKPAGKLFFGSGTQLSVL.

Only a few counts were recorded for this clonotype. The chain links TRBV6-5 to TRBJ1-1; TRBD1 might be the D (6 bases). The V gene lost 4 bases and the J gene lost 8 bases, with 17 bases spanning the gap. There are 14 residues in the CDR3. Per the germline V gene, CDR1 is MNHEY and CDR2 is SVGAGI. CDR3 in amino acids: CASSSGVNQGEAFF. DNA of the CDR3: TGTGCCAGCAGTTCAGGGGTAAACCAGGGGGAAGCTTTCTTT.

This clonotype has only a few counts. The chain links TRBV2 to TRBJ1-3; D is ambiguous. Trimming took 3 bases from V and 4 from J, leaving 13 bases between them. Germline CDR1 and CDR2: SNHLY and FYNNEI. There are 15 residues in the CDR3. The CDR3 is CASSESRGSGNTIYF. CDR3 nucleotide sequence: TGTGCCAGCAGTGAGTCCCGAGGGTCCGGAAACACCATATATTTT.

The chain has TRBV4-1 and TRBJ2-3; 7 nucleotides match TRBD2. CDR3 size: 17 residues. Germline CDR1 is MGHRA and CDR2 is YSYEKL. The ends lost 2 bases at V and 0 bases at J; junction bases unmatched: 8. The chain's CDR3 is CASSQRGREASTDTQYF. CDR3 DNA sequence: TGCGCCAGCAGCCAAAGGGGTCGGGAGGCTAGCACAGATACGCAGTATTTT.

About this clonotype itself: A single base separates this from a much larger clone, so it may be a read error. V is TRBV20-1 and J is TRBJ2-7, with D possibly matching TRBD1 (5 bases). CDR3 length: 14 residues. The germline gives CDR1 DFQATT, CDR2 SNEGSKA (reference sequence). The CDR3 spells CRAFMTDSSNEQYF. DNA of the CDR3: TGCAGAGCTTTCATGACAGACTCATCAAACGAGCAGTACTTC.

This clonotype came up many times. The chain joins TRBV12-3 or TRBV12-4 to TRBJ2-7, with no clear D. The V end lost 3 bases, the J end lost 1 base, and 19 bases lay between the germline ends. The CDR3 has 17 amino acids. The CDR3 protein is CASSFTLGVTYSYEQYF. The CDR3 region has the DNA TGTGCCAGCAGTTTTACGCTTGGCGTGACTTATTCCTACGAGCAGTACTTC.

This chain uses TRBV29-1 with TRBJ2-2; D is undetermined. The V end lost 2 bases, the J end lost 3 bases, and 7 bases lay between the germline ends. Germline V lookup: CDR1 SQVTM, CDR2 ANQGSEA. CDR3 size: 13 residues. CDR3 residues: CSVESQHTGELFF. The CDR3 bases are TGCAGCGTTGAATCACAGCACACCGGGGAGCTGTTTTTT.

Points on this clonotype: At one end the junction does not follow the germline gene, possibly because of a read error. The J gene is TRBJ1-1, the V gene TRBV25-1; no firm D call. Germline V gene lookup returns CDR1 MGHDK and CDR2 SYGVNS. The CDR3 is 13 amino acids. CDR3: CASSERVNTGAFF. CDR3 nucleotides: TGTGCCAGCAGTGAGCGGGTGAACACTGGAGCTTTCTTT.

This clonotype was picked up many times. The chain couples TRBV30 to TRBJ1-1; a weak D match, TRBD1 (6 bases). The CDR3 totals 14 residues. Trimming took off 0 bases at V and 2 bases at J, with 10 bases between the two ends. Germline V gene data show CDR1 as GTSNPN and CDR2 as SVGIG (reference sequence). CDR3 sequence: CAWSVPGANTEAFF. CDR3 sequence (DNA): TGTGCCTGGAGTGTTCCAGGGGCAAACACTGAAGCTTTCTTT. The variable domain in full, completed from reference TRBV30 and TRBJ1-1, reads SQTIHQWPATLVQPVGSPLSLECTVEGTSNPNLYWYRQAAGRGLQLLFYSVGIGQISSEVPQNLSASRPQDRQFILSSKKLLLSDSGFYLCAWSVPGANTEAFFGQGTRLTVV.

This clonotype has a handful of counts. The CDR3 coding sequence is TGTGCCAGCAGTCCGCCAGGGGTTTATCAGCCCCAGCATTTT. As protein: CASSPPGVYQPQHF. The chain is built from TRBV28 and TRBJ1-5, with D perhaps TRBD1 (6 bases). The V end lost 5 bases, the J end lost 5 bases, and 13 bases lay between the germline ends. There are 14 residues in the CDR3. Germline CDR1 and CDR2: MDHEN and SYDVKM. Based on the CDR3 plus reference TRBV28 and TRBJ1-5, the full variable domain is DVKVTQSSRYLVKRTGEKVFLECVQDMDHENMFWYRQDPGLGLRLIYFSYDVKMKEKGDIPEGYSVSREKKERFSLILESASTNQTSMYLCASSPPGVYQPQHFGDGTRLSIL.